The rows below give T cell receptor beta chains drawn from one sample of a study of T-cell reconstitution after alpha-beta-depleted transplantation in children. TCRdb used MiXCR to reprocess the PCR reads, holding one entry per CDR3 protein. The table records around 270,000 distinct CDR3 sequences, around 7.3% of them present only once. The sequencing used peripheral blood, collected 360 days after TCRalphabeta/CD19-depleted stem cell transplant. These receptors originate from a female patient under 10 years old who had a stem cell transplant for Fanconi anemia, so the T cells may come from the graft donor. Both conserved end residues are part of each CDR3. D genes are given only for firm matches.

d_gene: TRBD2
j_gene: TRBJ2-5
v_gene: TRBV4-2
CDR3aa: CASSQTSGGTQETQYF

d_gene: NA
j_gene: TRBJ2-3
v_gene: TRBV5-1
CDR3aa: CASSSSGTRRGDTQYF

d_gene: TRBD1
j_gene: TRBJ1-5
v_gene: TRBV5-1
CDR3aa: CASRRTGGDCQPQHF

d_gene: NA
j_gene: TRBJ1-1
v_gene: TRBV7-9
CDR3aa: CASSPPVLEAFF

d_gene: NA
j_gene: TRBJ2-6
v_gene: TRBV6-5
CDR3aa: CASSSVSGANVLTF

d_gene: TRBD1
j_gene: TRBJ2-7
v_gene: TRBV20-1
CDR3aa: CSANRGYEQYF

d_gene: NA
j_gene: TRBJ2-5
v_gene: TRBV4-3
CDR3aa: CASSQVYRETQYF

d_gene: TRBD1
j_gene: TRBJ2-7
v_gene: TRBV7-9
CDR3aa: CASSSGTGGYEQYF

d_gene: TRBD2
j_gene: TRBJ2-3
v_gene: TRBV7-3
CDR3aa: CASSLELAFTDTQYF

d_gene: NA
j_gene: TRBJ2-5
v_gene: TRBV28
CDR3aa: CASSLPRRSGIKATQYF

d_gene: TRBD1
j_gene: TRBJ1-4
v_gene: TRBV5-4
CDR3aa: CASSLLGGREKPESGKLFF

d_gene: TRBD2
j_gene: TRBJ2-7
v_gene: TRBV6-1
CDR3aa: CASSEMDGEGYEQYF

d_gene: TRBD1
j_gene: TRBJ2-3
v_gene: TRBV7-8
CDR3aa: CASSLLDRGADTQYF

d_gene: TRBD1
j_gene: TRBJ1-4
v_gene: TRBV12-3/TRBV12-4
CDR3aa: CASSLLTGEEKLFF

d_gene: NA
j_gene: TRBJ2-3
v_gene: TRBV4-2
CDR3aa: CASSPHGEGGYTDTQYF

d_gene: TRBD1
j_gene: TRBJ1-6
v_gene: TRBV6-5
CDR3aa: CASSYSDRAYNSPLHF

d_gene: NA
j_gene: TRBJ1-2
v_gene: TRBV3-1
CDR3aa: CASSQVGGGEYGYTF

d_gene: TRBD1
j_gene: TRBJ1-1
v_gene: TRBV18
CDR3aa: CASFPDRGRWRTEAFF

d_gene: NA
j_gene: TRBJ1-4
v_gene: TRBV18
CDR3aa: CASSQDRRNEKLFF

d_gene: NA
j_gene: TRBJ2-1
v_gene: TRBV10-2
CDR3aa: CASTDHVEQFF

d_gene: NA
j_gene: TRBJ2-6
v_gene: TRBV6-5
CDR3aa: CASSYADSGANVLTF

d_gene: NA
j_gene: TRBJ2-2
v_gene: TRBV11-3
CDR3aa: CASSLFGENTGELFF

d_gene: NA
j_gene: TRBJ1-5
v_gene: TRBV4-2
CDR3aa: CASSQEPGVHQPQHF

d_gene: NA
j_gene: TRBJ2-7
v_gene: TRBV4-3
CDR3aa: CASSQGYREASVQYF

d_gene: TRBD1
j_gene: TRBJ2-5
v_gene: TRBV25-1
CDR3aa: CASSEHTGTGLQTQYF

d_gene: NA
j_gene: TRBJ2-7
v_gene: TRBV5-1
CDR3aa: CASSLAGGRRSYEQYF

d_gene: NA
j_gene: TRBJ1-2
v_gene: TRBV5-5
CDR3aa: CASSFTGFMGDGYTF

d_gene: NA
j_gene: TRBJ2-5
v_gene: TRBV5-4
CDR3aa: CASSLGLGQETQYF

d_gene: TRBD1
j_gene: TRBJ2-5
v_gene: TRBV12-3/TRBV12-4
CDR3aa: CASSSQDRGQETQYF

d_gene: NA
j_gene: TRBJ1-2
v_gene: TRBV28
CDR3aa: CASSTGANYGYTF

d_gene: TRBD1
j_gene: TRBJ2-7
v_gene: TRBV28
CDR3aa: CASRDSGQISYEQYF

d_gene: NA
j_gene: TRBJ2-1
v_gene: TRBV7-8
CDR3aa: CASSLAGTSNNEQFF

d_gene: NA
j_gene: TRBJ2-7
v_gene: TRBV10-3
CDR3aa: CAISESDPYEQYF

d_gene: TRBD2
j_gene: TRBJ2-3
v_gene: TRBV3-1
CDR3aa: CASSQGTSGAYTDTQYF

d_gene: NA
j_gene: TRBJ1-1
v_gene: TRBV10-3
CDR3aa: CAISKSDGNTEAFF

d_gene: NA
j_gene: TRBJ2-3
v_gene: TRBV11-2
CDR3aa: CASSLGFFADTQYF

d_gene: TRBD2
j_gene: TRBJ2-5
v_gene: TRBV9
CDR3aa: CASSARTSGEQETQYF

d_gene: NA
j_gene: TRBJ1-3
v_gene: TRBV28
CDR3aa: CASSFRGDTIYF

d_gene: TRBD2
j_gene: TRBJ2-7
v_gene: TRBV18
CDR3aa: CASSATTSGGSSYEQYF

d_gene: NA
j_gene: TRBJ2-7
v_gene: TRBV20-1
CDR3aa: CSAYGTGPYEQYF

d_gene: NA
j_gene: TRBJ2-7
v_gene: TRBV5-1
CDR3aa: CASSLVPGTSYEQYF

d_gene: TRBD2
j_gene: TRBJ2-3
v_gene: TRBV9
CDR3aa: CASSAHPPPGGGIKVDTQYF

d_gene: NA
j_gene: TRBJ1-2
v_gene: TRBV9
CDR3aa: CASRGGTQSIYGYTF

d_gene: TRBD1
j_gene: TRBJ1-3
v_gene: TRBV7-9
CDR3aa: CASSHGTGAFSGNTIYF

d_gene: NA
j_gene: TRBJ1-2
v_gene: TRBV12-3/TRBV12-4
CDR3aa: CASSLKSRSGYTF

d_gene: TRBD2
j_gene: TRBJ2-3
v_gene: TRBV11-2
CDR3aa: CASSLAAGVDTQYF

d_gene: NA
j_gene: TRBJ2-5
v_gene: TRBV4-2
CDR3aa: CASSQFSQETQYF

d_gene: TRBD1
j_gene: TRBJ2-7
v_gene: TRBV4-3
CDR3aa: CASSQDGTGDTYEQYF

d_gene: NA
j_gene: TRBJ1-1
v_gene: TRBV5-1
CDR3aa: CASSLDRALGAFF

d_gene: TRBD2
j_gene: TRBJ2-7
v_gene: TRBV18
CDR3aa: CASSPPLAGYEQYF

d_gene: TRBD2
j_gene: TRBJ2-7
v_gene: TRBV12-3/TRBV12-4
CDR3aa: CASKDSGGARYEQYF

d_gene: NA
j_gene: TRBJ2-7
v_gene: TRBV5-1
CDR3aa: CASSLVGAAYEQYF

d_gene: TRBD1
j_gene: TRBJ1-6
v_gene: TRBV6-1
CDR3aa: CASSPTGVDYNSPLHF

d_gene: TRBD2
j_gene: TRBJ2-3
v_gene: TRBV7-9
CDR3aa: CASSLGRLAGTTDTQYF

d_gene: NA
j_gene: TRBJ1-5
v_gene: TRBV20-1
CDR3aa: CSALNSNQPQHF

d_gene: NA
j_gene: TRBJ1-5
v_gene: TRBV20-1
CDR3aa: CSARRGSGNQPQHF

d_gene: TRBD1
j_gene: TRBJ2-5
v_gene: TRBV5-5
CDR3aa: CASSLAVGQGKETQYF

d_gene: NA
j_gene: TRBJ2-7
v_gene: TRBV6-2/TRBV6-3
CDR3aa: CASSSDSYSSYEQYF

d_gene: NA
j_gene: TRBJ2-7
v_gene: TRBV6-2/TRBV6-3
CDR3aa: CASSYVYYEQYF

d_gene: NA
j_gene: TRBJ2-3
v_gene: TRBV7-2
CDR3aa: CASSRGPISPSTDTQYF